This T cell receptor (beta chain) was sequenced in a study of OX40 agonist ivuxolimab in advanced cancers. Study-wide context: Prior checkpoint blockade (anti-PD-1, anti-PD-L1 or anti-CTLA-4) was permitted; about 40% had it.

V lost 0 bases, J lost 5 bases, and 13 bases lay in between. Germline V gene data show CDR1 as MNHNY and CDR2 as SVGAGI (reference sequence). CDR3 length: 15 residues. The repertoire was sequenced with immunoSEQ multiplex PCR; TCRdb's copy has only in-frame clones and lacks some. The table lists tens of thousands of clones, around 89% of them singletons, with approximately 12% in the top ten. The source of this sequence is an adult with an advanced solid tumor such as melanoma, head and neck, liver or kidney cancer. The chain employs TRBV6-6 and TRBJ1-1; perhaps TRBD1 as D (6 bases). Sequenced material: CD4+ or CD8+ T cells sorted from blood, taken in a trial of the OX40 agonist ivuxolimab. CDR3 loop: CASSYSLGAGTEAFF. The CDR3 DNA reads TGTGCCAGCAGTTACTCTCTGGGGGCGGGTACTGAAGCTTTCTTT.